This T cell receptor beta chain appears in the sequencing data of a study of technical replicates of blood from a few donors. The CDR3 extends over 18 amino acids. J was trimmed by 5 bases and V by 0 bases; bases with no gene match: 13. The germline V gene encodes CDR1 LNHDA and CDR2 SQIVND (reference sequence). TCRdb's copy holds only in-frame clones and misses some; the assay was immunoSEQ multiplex PCR. In the table there are approximately 81,000 clones, approximately 94% of which are singletons. The V and J genes are TRBV19 and TRBJ2-5, with 9 bases fitting TRBD2. This TCR derives from a human donor in good health. What was sequenced was T cells isolated from PBMCs. The CDR3 region is CASSIDSGTSPKGETQYF. In DNA form, the CDR3 reads TGTGCCAGTAGTATAGATTCGGGGACTAGCCCGAAGGGGGAGACCCAGTACTTC.